Each of the 32 T cell receptor beta chains below was sequenced from the same sample in a study of shared clonotypes between healthy human individuals. CD45RO-negative CD8 cells positively selected for CCR7 made up the naive population, which excluded terminally differentiated effector memory CD45RA+ cells. Here immunoSEQ multiplex PCR was the method, and the copy in TCRdb shows in-frame clones only, minus some. The table shows around 2.1 million clones, with 93% occurring only once. Sequencing used naive CD8+ T cells from PBMCs. These TCRs come from a man younger than 35 in good health. Some clones in this sample may be carry-over from other donors' samples.

The gene calls are TRBV27 and TRBJ2-1; TRBD1 matches at 8 bases. V was clipped by 1 base and J by 9 bases; unmatched bases: 8. This CDR3 is 15 amino acids long. Germline V gives CDR1 MNHEY, CDR2 SMNVEV (reference sequence). DNA of the CDR3: TGTGCCAGCAGTTTATACGGGACAGGAAAAAGTGAGCAGTTCTTC. It translates to CASSLYGTGKSEQFF.

The chain couples TRBV4-1 to TRBJ2-1; the match to TRBD2 covers 15 bases. CDR1 and CDR2 (germline): MGHRA, YSYEKL. The CDR3 is 17 residues long. The junction had 4 bases not matched to a gene; V was cut back by 3 bases and J by 4 bases. CDR3 residues: CASSQGTSGRTYNEQFF. As DNA, the CDR3 is TGCGCCAGCAGCCAGGGGACTAGCGGGAGGACGTACAATGAGCAGTTCTTC.

The rearrangement links TRBV19 to TRBJ2-7, with D possibly TRBD2 on 5 matching bases. Germline CDR1 LNHDA, CDR2 SQIVND (reference sequence). The V end lost 3 bases, the J end lost 5 bases, and 11 bases lay between the germline ends. The length of the CDR3 is 13 residues. CDR3 amino acids: CASSIRSGDEQYF. The CDR3 DNA sequence: TGTGCCAGTAGTATTCGCTCCGGGGACGAGCAGTACTTC.

The chain joins TRBV7-8 to TRBJ1-5; D is unresolved. Germline CDR1 is SGHVS and CDR2 is FQNEAQ. The CDR3 covers 14 residues. The V end was cut by 1 base, the J end by 0 bases, with 4 bases between. The CDR3 loop is CASSLGVSNQPQHF. The CDR3 DNA sequence: TGTGCCAGCAGCTTAGGAGTTAGCAATCAGCCCCAGCATTTT. Supplemented by reference TRBV7-8 and TRBJ1-5, the full variable domain reads GAGVSQSPRYKVAKRGQDVALRCDPISGHVSLFWYQQALGQGPEFLTYFQNEAQLDKSGLPSDRFFAERPEGSVSTLKIQRTQQEDSAVYLCASSLGVSNQPQHFGDGTRLSIL.

This rearrangement joins TRBV27 to TRBJ2-1, with 7 bases aligning to TRBD2. This CDR3 has 14 residues. Germline CDR1 MNHEY, CDR2 SMNVEV (reference sequence). V was clipped by 2 bases and J by 2 bases; unmatched bases: 0. CDR3 loop: CASSLTSAYNEQFF. CDR3 in DNA: TGTGCCAGCAGTTTAACTAGCGCCTACAATGAGCAGTTCTTC.

This chain joins TRBV6-5 and TRBJ2-1; D is unresolved. Germline V CDR1 and CDR2: MNHEY, SVGAGI. The V gene lost 2 bases and the J gene lost 2 bases, with 10 bases spanning the gap. This CDR3 is built from 15 residues. CDR3 residues: CASSYRRRPYNEQFF. The CDR3 DNA sequence: TGTGCCAGCAGTTACCGAAGGCGGCCCTACAATGAGCAGTTCTTC.

This chain joins TRBV27 and TRBJ2-1; 8 nucleotides align to TRBD1. V trimming: 5 bases; J trimming: 6 bases; junction bases outside the gene matches: 9. The CDR3 extends over 15 amino acids. CDR1 and CDR2 from the germline V gene are MNHEY and SMNVEV (reference sequence). The CDR3 DNA reads TGTGCCAGCAGTGCCCAGCCCAGGGGGCCCAATGAGCAGTTCTTC. Protein: CASSAQPRGPNEQFF.

The chain links TRBV7-9 to TRBJ2-3; 7 bases are shared with TRBD2. With V trimmed by 5 bases and J by 0 bases, 8 bases remained unmatched. Germline V gene sequence: CDR1 SEHNR, CDR2 FQNEAQ (reference sequence). The CDR3 has 16 amino acids. In nucleotides, the CDR3 is TGTGCCAGCAGCCCGTATAGCGGGCCTAGCACAGATACGCAGTATTTT. Translating it yields CASSPYSGPSTDTQYF.

The chain uses TRBV11-2 and TRBJ2-1, with 10 bases identical to TRBD2. The germline V gene encodes CDR1 SGHAT and CDR2 FQNNGV. V trimming: 5 bases; J trimming: 0 bases; junction bases outside the gene matches: 10. The CDR3 sequence is 18 residues long. The DNA of the CDR3 is TGTGCCAGCAGCGATATAATGACTAGCGGGTCCTCCTACAATGAGCAGTTCTTC. Translated, it gives CASSDIMTSGSSYNEQFF.

The chain employs TRBV10-2 and TRBJ2-7; maybe TRBD2 (6 bases). The germline gives CDR1 WSHSY, CDR2 SAAADI. This CDR3 contains 16 residues. V shed 6 bases and J shed 3 bases, with 21 bases lying between them. The CDR3 spells CASRGHMPGDLYEQYF. CDR3 bases: TGCGCCAGCAGGGGCCACATGCCGGGGGATCTCTACGAGCAGTACTTC.

The CDR3 region is CASSGDRAPETQYF. Here the CDR3 DNA reads TGTGCCAGCAGTGGGGACAGGGCCCCCGAGACCCAGTACTTC. This chain links TRBV25-1 with TRBJ2-5; 9 nucleotides match TRBD1. The germline gives CDR1 MGHDK, CDR2 SYGVNS. V was pared by 4 bases and J by 5 bases, with 5 bases of the junction left unmatched. The CDR3 totals 14 residues.

The CDR3 spells CASSVEHFYNTGELFF. The CDR3, as DNA: TGTGCCAGCAGCGTAGAACACTTCTACAACACCGGGGAGCTGTTTTTT. The chain recombines TRBV9 with TRBJ2-2; D is unclear. The germline CDR1 and CDR2 sequences are SGDLS and YYNGEE. The CDR3 sequence is 16 residues long. The V gene lost 0 bases and the J gene lost 2 bases, with 11 bases spanning the gap.

The J gene is TRBJ2-7, the V gene TRBV27, with D possibly TRBD2 on 7 matching bases. The CDR3 is made up of 12 amino acids. CDR1 and CDR2 (germline): MNHEY, SMNVEV (reference sequence). Trimming took 6 bases from V and 7 from J, leaving 13 bases between them. The CDR3 DNA sequence: TGTGCCAGCAGCGGGGGGCGGGGAGAGCAGTACTTC. It is translated as CASSGGRGEQYF.

CDR3 nucleotide sequence: TGTGCCATCAGAACCGGGGCCATCACAGATACGCAGTATTTT. Its translation is CAIRTGAITDTQYF. The chain recombines TRBV10-3 with TRBJ2-3, with D possibly being TRBD1 or TRBD2 (5 bases each). CDR3 length: 14 residues. Looked up from germline, CDR1 is ENHRY and CDR2 is SYGVKD. Deletions cut 6 bases from V and 2 bases from J, with 12 bases between.

V and J are TRBV7-9 and TRBJ1-5; 8 bases line up with TRBD1. The CDR3 has 14 residues. The ends lost 4 bases at V and 3 bases at J; junction bases unmatched: 2. The germline CDR1 and CDR2 sequences are SEHNR and FQNEAQ (reference sequence). In nucleotides, the CDR3 is TGTGCCAGCAGCTGGGGACAGGACAATCAGCCCCAGCATTTT. The encoded protein is CASSWGQDNQPQHF. Full variable domain (rest looked up from reference TRBV7-9 and TRBJ1-5): DTGVSQNPRHKITKRGQNVTFRCDPISEHNRLYWYRQTLGQGPEFLTYFQNEAQLEKSRLLSDRFSAERPKGSFSTLEIQRTEQGDSAMYLCASSWGQDNQPQHFGDGTRLSIL.

This chain uses TRBV28 with TRBJ2-7, with TRBD2 identical over 7 bases. The V gene end was trimmed by 2 bases and the J gene end by 3 bases; junction bases not matched to a gene: 13. The germline V gene has CDR1 MDHEN and CDR2 SYDVKM. CDR3 length: 17 residues. This CDR3 is CASSLRLRTRSFYEQYF. The CDR3 nucleotides read TGTGCCAGCAGTTTAAGGTTGAGGACTAGGTCCTTCTACGAGCAGTACTTC.

The genes are TRBV19 and TRBJ1-1; D might be TRBD1 (5 bases). Germline CDR1 reads LNHDA; CDR2 reads SQIVND (reference sequence). V lost 7 bases and J lost 4, with 13 bases in between. This CDR3 spans 13 amino acids. CDR3 sequence reads: CASNRDRGTEAFF. CDR3 DNA sequence: TGTGCCAGTAACCGGGACCGAGGCACTGAAGCTTTCTTT.

The CDR3 here is CASSLEGRIYEQYF. CDR3 nucleotides: TGTGCCAGCAGTTTAGAGGGACGGATCTACGAGCAGTACTTC. The chain employs TRBV28 and TRBJ2-7; D may match TRBD1 or TRBD2 (5 bases each). Deletions cut 2 bases from V and 3 bases from J, with 11 bases between. Germline V CDR1 and CDR2: MDHEN, SYDVKM. The CDR3 runs to 14 residues.

This clone was seen just once. The V gene is TRBV29-1, the J gene TRBJ2-7; D tentatively reads TRBD1 or TRBD2 (5 bases each). Germline loops: CDR1 SQVTM, CDR2 ANQGSEA. V was clipped by 7 bases and J by 8 bases, with 18 bases between them. The CDR3 sequence is 12 residues long. The CDR3 DNA reads TGCAGCGCCAGGGACGGATCCACCCAGCAGTACTTC. Translated: CSARDGSTQQYF.

The rearrangement links TRBV4-1 to TRBJ2-5; D is uncertain. Deletions cut 0 bases from V and 5 bases from J, with 13 bases between. The CDR3 contains 15 residues. From germline, CDR1 is MGHRA and CDR2 YSYEKL. This CDR3 reads CASSQDLRLYETQYF. CDR3 DNA: TGCGCCAGCAGCCAAGACCTACGCCTCTATGAGACCCAGTACTTC.

V usage is TRBV6-4 and J usage is TRBJ1-4, with unresolved D. This CDR3 has 14 residues. From germline, CDR1 is MRHNA and CDR2 SNTAGT. Trimming removed 8 bases at V and 5 bases at J, with 15 bases between. In nucleotides, the CDR3 is TGTGCCAGCCCGAGACGAGGTGGGAATGAAAAACTGTTTTTT. Protein product: CASPRRGGNEKLFF.

The chain links TRBV25-1 to TRBJ2-2; D remains ambiguous. Germline CDR1 and CDR2: MGHDK and SYGVNS. V was cut by 6 bases and J by 2 bases, with 10 bases left in between. The CDR3 is 14 residues long. As DNA, the CDR3 is TGTGCCAGCAGCTGGACGGGTAACACCGGGGAGCTGTTTTTT. Protein: CASSWTGNTGELFF. The entire variable domain, with the rest obtained from reference TRBV25-1 and TRBJ2-2, is as follows: EADIYQTPRYLVIGTGKKITLECSQTMGHDKMYWYQQDPGMELHLIHYSYGVNSTEKGDLSSESTVSRIRTEHFPLTLESARPSHTSQYLCASSWTGNTGELFFGEGSRLTVL.

On this clone itself: Other DNA sequences in the sample encode the same CDR3. The chain couples TRBV9 to TRBJ2-1, with D tentatively TRBD2 (6 bases). Germline lookup yields CDR1 SGDLS and CDR2 YYNGEE. This CDR3 has 14 residues. V was pared by 3 bases and J by 4 bases, with 11 bases between. For the CDR3, the DNA is TGTGCCAGCAGCGACGGGACTGCTTACAATGAGCAGTTCTTC. Its protein product is CASSDGTAYNEQFF.

V gene TRBV7-9 combines with J gene TRBJ1-1; tentative D call: TRBD1 (6 bases). Germline CDR1 and CDR2: SEHNR and FQNEAQ (reference sequence). Trimming left V 6 bases short and J 11 bases short, with 16 bases between. The CDR3 spans 12 residues. The CDR3 region has the DNA TGTGCCAGCAGGCCGCAGGGGAATATCGCTTTCTTT. Protein product: CASRPQGNIAFF.

The chain combines TRBV2 with TRBJ1-1; D is uncertain. The CDR3 consists of 10 residues. Germline V gene lookup returns CDR1 SNHLY and CDR2 FYNNEI. The CDR3 DNA reads as TGTGTCACAGCGGGTCCCCAAGCTTTCTTT. The encoded protein is CVTAGPQAFF. The whole variable domain, filled in from reference TRBV2 and TRBJ1-1, reads EPEVTQTPSHQVTQMGQEVILRCVPISNHLYFYWYRQILGQKVEFLVSFYNNEISEKSEIFDDQFSVERPDGSNFTLKIRSTKLEDSAMYFCVTAGPQAFFGQGTRLTVV.

This clone was seen a single time. The chain recombines TRBV27 with TRBJ2-2; D is possibly TRBD2 (6 bases). The V gene's germline CDR1 is MNHEY and CDR2 SMNVEV (reference sequence). This CDR3 has 14 amino acids. Trimming pared 4 bases from V and 4 bases from J, leaving 10 bases between. The DNA for the CDR3 is TGTGCCAGCAGTTCTAGCGTCGGCACCGGGGAGCTGTTTTTT. Its protein product is CASSSSVGTGELFF.

The chain combines TRBV18 with TRBJ2-1, with 8 bases fitting TRBD2. This CDR3 comprises 16 residues. Germline loops: CDR1 KGHSH, CDR2 LQKENI. The ends lost 3 bases at V and 5 bases at J; junction bases unmatched: 9. The CDR3 DNA reads TGTGCCAGCTCACCTACGGTAGCGGGATTTAACAATGAGCAGTTCTTC. This translates into CASSPTVAGFNNEQFF.

V and J are TRBV29-1 and TRBJ2-3, with 7 bases aligning to TRBD2. The V and J ends lost 4 bases and 4 bases, in that order; junction bases with no gene match: 8. The CDR3 covers 14 residues. Germline-derived CDR1 and CDR2 are SQVTM and ANQGSEA. The CDR3 region is CSVVGGRLADTQYF. CDR3 coding DNA: TGCAGCGTTGTGGGCGGGAGATTAGCAGATACGCAGTATTTT.

The V call is TRBV7-6, the J call TRBJ1-4; possibly TRBD1 for D (6 bases). Per the germline V gene, CDR1 is SGHVS and CDR2 is FNYEAQ. V lost 4 bases and J lost 3, with 18 bases in between. This CDR3 contains 17 residues. The chain's CDR3 is CASSWGGEEVANEKLFF. CDR3 sequence (DNA): TGTGCCAGCAGCTGGGGGGGCGAGGAGGTTGCTAATGAAAAACTGTTTTTT.

The chain recombines TRBV27 with TRBJ2-1; 9 bases agree with TRBD2. Germline CDR1 is MNHEY and CDR2 is SMNVEV (reference sequence). The length of the CDR3 is 19 residues. V shed 6 bases, J shed 4 bases, and the junction held 19 bases outside the gene matches. CDR3 DNA sequence: TGTGCCAGCAGGTCCCTCGGGACTAGCACAACCCGAGGGTACAATGAGCAGTTCTTC. Amino acid sequence: CASRSLGTSTTRGYNEQFF.

V gene TRBV28 combines with J gene TRBJ2-1; 9 nucleotides align to TRBD2. Germline values: CDR1 MDHEN, CDR2 SYDVKM. Unmatched junction bases numbered 11, after V lost 8 bases and J lost 3 bases. This CDR3 comprises 16 residues. CDR3 in DNA: TGTGCCAGCGAAACGCTTCCTAGCGGGGTCTACAATGAGCAGTTCTTC. Protein sequence: CASETLPSGVYNEQFF.

The chain employs TRBV27 and TRBJ2-7; tentatively, D is TRBD2 (5 bases). Germline V gene sequence: CDR1 MNHEY, CDR2 SMNVEV (reference sequence). The CDR3 sequence is 14 residues long. The ends were cut back, 1 base at V and 3 bases at J, with 10 bases in the middle. CDR3 sequence (DNA): TGTGCCAGCAGTTTATTTGGCGGAGGCTACGAGCAGTACTTC. Its translation: CASSLFGGGYEQYF.